The 24 T cell receptor beta chains below all came from one sample that was sequenced in a study of blood T cell repertoires in COVID-19. Profiling relied on immunoSEQ multiplex PCR, and the TCRdb table lists in-frame clones only, not all of them. In the table there are 200,000 to 250,000 clones, 88% of which are singletons. Source material: PBMCs or T cells enriched from blood (not recorded which). These receptors all stem from a woman aged 25 to 39 who had been exposed to COVID-19.

This rearrangement joins TRBV30 to TRBJ1-4, with 8 nucleotides matching TRBD1. Germline V lookup: CDR1 GTSNPN, CDR2 SVGIG (reference sequence). V gave up 2 bases and J gave up 4 bases; unmatched junction bases: 6. The CDR3 is made up of 15 amino acids. The CDR3 sequence is CAWSQGAAVNEKLFF. CDR3 DNA: TGTGCCTGGAGTCAGGGGGCGGCCGTTAATGAAAAACTGTTTTTT.

The V gene is TRBV6-5, the J gene TRBJ1-2; TRBD1 might be the D (5 bases). CDR1 and CDR2 from the germline V gene are MNHEY and SVGAGI. Between the trimmed V and J ends, which lost 8 bases and 2 bases, there was a span of 12 bases. This CDR3 is built from 13 residues. The CDR3 protein is CASGAAENYGYTF. CDR3 sequence (DNA): TGTGCCAGCGGGGCAGCCGAGAACTATGGCTACACCTTC.

This chain links TRBV4-1 with TRBJ2-7, with TRBD1 matching over 10 bases. The CDR3 loop spans 15 amino acids. Losses at the gene ends were 5 bases for V and 4 bases for J; bases not matched to a gene: 8. Germline V gives CDR1 MGHRA, CDR2 YSYEKL. The CDR3 protein is CASSVRDRGPYEQYF. CDR3 sequence (DNA): TGCGCCAGCAGCGTCCGGGACAGGGGTCCATACGAGCAGTACTTC.

The V and J genes are TRBV19 and TRBJ2-7, with 12 bases aligning to TRBD2. The CDR3 loop spans 19 amino acids. Per germline, CDR1 LNHDA and CDR2 SQIVND (reference sequence). The V and J ends lost 5 bases and 5 bases, in that order; junction bases with no gene match: 19. CDR3 residues: CASSGGLAGSLRSVHEQYF. The CDR3 nucleotides are TGTGCCAGTAGTGGTGGACTAGCGGGATCTTTGCGCTCGGTCCACGAGCAGTACTTC. Combining the CDR3 with reference TRBV19 and TRBJ2-7 gives the whole variable domain DGGITQSPKYLFRKEGQNVTLSCEQNLNHDAMYWYRQDPGQGLRLIYYSQIVNDFQKGDIAEGYSVSREKKESFPLTVTSAQKNPTAFYLCASSGGLAGSLRSVHEQYFGPGTRLTVT.

The chain recombines TRBV11-2 with TRBJ1-1; D gene uncertain. This CDR3 spans 15 amino acids. The V gene lost 2 bases and the J gene lost 1 base, with 11 bases spanning the gap. CDR1 SGHAT and CDR2 FQNNGV come from the germline V gene. CDR3 in DNA: TGTGCCAGCAGCTTAACGGGGAAGGCGAACACTGAAGCTTTCTTT. Translating it yields CASSLTGKANTEAFF.

The V and J genes are TRBV18 and TRBJ2-7; D is possibly TRBD2 (6 bases). Per the germline V gene, CDR1 is KGHSH and CDR2 is LQKENI. Trimming pared 3 bases from V and 2 bases from J, leaving 11 bases between. The CDR3 consists of 14 residues. CDR3 region: CASSPGDLAYEQYF. The CDR3 DNA reads as TGTGCCAGCTCACCTGGGGACTTAGCCTACGAGCAGTACTTC.

The chain employs TRBV5-4 and TRBJ2-1; 7 nucleotides line up with TRBD1. Germline lookup yields CDR1 SGHNT and CDR2 YYREEE (reference sequence). V was pared by 4 bases and J by 3 bases, with 7 bases of the junction left unmatched. The CDR3 covers 15 residues. CDR3 DNA sequence: TGTGCCAGCAGCGGAAGGGGACAGCACTACAATGAGCAGTTCTTC. Its protein product is CASSGRGQHYNEQFF. The entire variable domain, with the rest obtained from reference TRBV5-4 and TRBJ2-1, is as follows: ETGVTQSPTHLIKTRGQQVTLRCSSQSGHNTVSWYQQALGQGPQFIFQYYREEENGRGNFPPRFSGLQFPNYSSELNVNALELDDSALYLCASSGRGQHYNEQFFGPGTRLTVL.

V usage is TRBV7-2 and J usage is TRBJ1-2; no firm D call. Germline values: CDR1 SGHTA, CDR2 FQGNSA. V lost 1 base, J lost 2 bases, and 14 bases lay in between. The CDR3 contains 16 residues. In nucleotides, the CDR3 is TGTGCCAGCAGCTTAGAAAGCACTCGATCCAACTATGGCTACACCTTC. Translation: CASSLESTRSNYGYTF.

Only a few counts were recorded for this clone. V and J are TRBV2 and TRBJ2-5; 8 positions match TRBD2. The ends lost 5 bases at V and 4 bases at J; junction bases unmatched: 12. CDR1 is SNHLY, CDR2 FYNNEI, per germline. The CDR3 consists of 16 residues. In DNA form, the CDR3 reads TGTGCCAGCAGTTGGTTCAGCGGGAGCACGGGAGAGACCCAGTACTTC. Amino acids: CASSWFSGSTGETQYF.

This rearrangement joins TRBV12-2 to TRBJ2-1; TRBD2 is taken as the D call from the table, unchecked against the DNA. TRBV12-2 is designated a pseudogene. CDR3 size: 16 residues. The CDR3 loop is CASRLEGSGSYNEQFF. The CDR3 nucleotides read TGTGCAAGTCGCTTAGAGGGTAGCGGGAGTTACAATGAGCAGTTCTTC.

This sequence joins TRBV28 and TRBJ1-1, with unresolved D. CDR1 is MDHEN, CDR2 SYDVKM, per germline. This CDR3 is 14 amino acids long. V lost 7 bases to trimming and J lost 6 bases, with 18 bases between them. CDR3 region: CASKLGRTPAEAFF. The CDR3 DNA sequence: TGTGCCAGCAAGCTAGGGAGAACCCCGGCTGAAGCTTTCTTT.

This sequence joins TRBV29-1 and TRBJ1-1; TRBD1 matches 8 bases. The CDR3 spans 14 residues. Losses at the gene ends were 6 bases for V and 5 bases for J; bases not matched to a gene: 11. Germline V CDR1 and CDR2: SQVTM, ANQGSEA. CDR3 sequence: CSVLPGTGGTEAFF. The CDR3 nucleotides are TGCAGCGTACTTCCCGGGACAGGAGGAACTGAAGCTTTCTTT. Complete variable domain (other parts from reference TRBV29-1 and TRBJ1-1): SAVISQKPSRDICQRGTSLTIQCQVDSQVTMMFWYRQQPGQSLTLIATANQGSEATYESGFVIDKFPISRPNLTFSTLTVSNMSPEDSSIYLCSVLPGTGGTEAFFGQGTRLTVV.

The chain combines TRBV19 with TRBJ2-7, with D possibly TRBD1 on 5 matching bases. Trimming shortened V by 6 bases and J by 3 bases, and 6 bases separated the two germline ends. CDR3 size: 11 residues. Germline CDR1 is LNHDA and CDR2 is SQIVND (reference sequence). CDR3 DNA sequence: TGTGCCAGTAGGGGGCACTACGAGCAGTACTTC. It codes for CASRGHYEQYF.

The V and J genes are TRBV5-6 and TRBJ2-7; 14 nucleotides line up with TRBD2. The germline gives CDR1 SGHDT, CDR2 YYEEEE. Germline trimming cut 2 bases from V and 1 base from J; bases unmatched to any gene: 8. This CDR3 comprises 18 residues. CDR3 region: CASSFAYRLAGGSYEQYF. The CDR3 nucleotides are TGTGCCAGCAGCTTTGCCTATAGACTAGCGGGAGGGTCCTACGAGCAGTACTTC. The full variable domain, rest sourced from reference TRBV5-6 and TRBJ2-7, is DAGVTQSPTHLIKTRGQQVTLRCSPKSGHDTVSWYQQALGQGPQFIFQYYEEEERQRGNFPDRFSGHQFPNYSSELNVNALLLGDSALYLCASSFAYRLAGGSYEQYFGPGTRLTVT.

The chain uses TRBV5-1 and TRBJ2-7, with 9 bases identical to TRBD1. Per germline, CDR1 SGHRS and CDR2 YFSETQ. J lost 2 bases, V lost 4 bases, and 4 bases had no gene match. The CDR3 has 14 residues. CDR3 in amino acids: CASSNRDRAYEQYF. DNA for the CDR3: TGCGCCAGCAGCAATCGGGACAGGGCCTACGAGCAGTACTTC.

There are many counts of this clone. The chain recombines TRBV19 with TRBJ2-7; tentatively, D is TRBD1 (6 bases). CDR3 length: 15 amino acids. Trimming removed 3 bases at V and 0 bases at J, with 12 bases between. Germline loops: CDR1 LNHDA, CDR2 SQIVND (reference sequence). The CDR3 sequence: CASSIARDNSYEQYF. The CDR3 DNA sequence: TGTGCCAGTAGTATCGCCCGGGACAACTCCTACGAGCAGTACTTC.

The V gene is TRBV11-2, the J gene TRBJ2-1, with TRBD2 matching 14 bases. The trim removed 5 bases at V and 3 bases at J, leaving 6 bases unmatched. CDR3 length equals 17 residues. Germline V gene sequence: CDR1 SGHAT, CDR2 FQNNGV. The chain's CDR3 is CASSIGTSGSIYNEQFF. CDR3 in DNA: TGTGCCAGCAGCATCGGGACTAGCGGGAGTATCTACAATGAGCAGTTCTTC. Variable domain in full (rest from reference TRBV11-2 and TRBJ2-1): EAGVAQSPRYKIIEKRQSVAFWCNPISGHATLYWYQQILGQGPKLLIQFQNNGVVDDSQLPKDRFSAERLKGVDSTLKIQPAKLEDSAVYLCASSIGTSGSIYNEQFFGPGTRLTVL.

The chain combines TRBV24-1 with TRBJ2-3; D unresolved. Trimming left V 3 bases short and J 3 bases short, with 12 bases between. Germline V gene lookup returns CDR1 KGHDR and CDR2 SFDVKD. There are 15 residues in the CDR3. The CDR3 spells CATSDPRKATDTQYF. The CDR3 DNA reads TGTGCCACCAGTGATCCGCGGAAGGCTACAGATACGCAGTATTTT.

This chain links TRBV19 with TRBJ2-1, with TRBD1 matching 8 bases. The V segment lost 9 bases and the J segment 3 bases; nucleotides outside the gene matches: 16. Germline V gene lookup returns CDR1 LNHDA and CDR2 SQIVND (reference sequence). CDR3 length: 17 amino acids. CDR3 amino acids: CARIGSGAGGVYNEQFF. The DNA for the CDR3 is TGTGCCAGAATCGGTTCCGGGGCAGGGGGCGTCTACAATGAGCAGTTCTTC. Filled out from reference TRBV19 and TRBJ2-1, the complete variable domain reads DGGITQSPKYLFRKEGQNVTLSCEQNLNHDAMYWYRQDPGQGLRLIYYSQIVNDFQKGDIAEGYSVSREKKESFPLTVTSAQKNPTAFYLCARIGSGAGGVYNEQFFGPGTRLTVL.

The chain joins TRBV9 to TRBJ2-2, with D perhaps TRBD1 (6 bases). There are 14 residues in the CDR3. The germline V gene encodes CDR1 SGDLS and CDR2 YYNGEE. V was trimmed by 0 bases and J by 4 bases, leaving 7 bases between them. The CDR3 bases are TGTGCCAGCAGCGTAGGGGGGCTCACCGGGGAGCTGTTTTTT. It translates to CASSVGGLTGELFF.

This rearrangement joins TRBV5-1 to TRBJ1-4; perhaps TRBD1 as D (6 bases). The CDR3 extends over 18 amino acids. CDR1 is SGHRS and CDR2 is YFSETQ in the germline V gene. V dropped 6 bases and J dropped 7 bases, with 28 bases sitting between them. The CDR3, as DNA: TGCGCCAGCACCCGAACGGGACAACTACCCCATAGAGGTGAAAAACTGTTTTTT. It encodes CASTRTGQLPHRGEKLFF.

The chain uses TRBV14 and TRBJ2-1, with D tentatively TRBD2 (5 bases). The V gene lost 1 base and the J gene lost 5 bases, with 9 bases spanning the gap. CDR1 SGHDN and CDR2 FVKESK come from the germline V gene. The CDR3 totals 14 residues. CDR3 in amino acids: CASSQAGRNNEQFF. CDR3 sequence (DNA): TGTGCCAGCAGCCAAGCGGGAAGAAACAATGAGCAGTTCTTC.

The CDR3: CASSPKREGYNEQFF. Written as DNA, the CDR3 is TGTGCCAGCTCACCAAAGCGGGAGGGATACAATGAGCAGTTCTTC. J is TRBJ2-1 and V is TRBV18, with 10 bases that match TRBD2. Germline CDR1 is KGHSH and CDR2 is LQKENI. The junction had 2 bases not matched to a gene; V was cut back by 2 bases and J by 4 bases. The CDR3 length is 15 residues. Variable domain in full (rest from reference TRBV18 and TRBJ2-1): NAGVMQNPRHLVRRRGQEARLRCSPMKGHSHVYWYRQLPEEGLKFMVYLQKENIIDESGMPKERFSAEFPKEGPSILRIQQVVRGDSAAYFCASSPKREGYNEQFFGPGTRLTVL.

V is TRBV27 and J is TRBJ2-2; maybe TRBD2 (6 bases). The V end lost 6 bases, the J end lost 7 bases, and 27 bases lay between the germline ends. Germline CDR1 reads MNHEY; CDR2 reads SMNVEV (reference sequence). The CDR3 length is 18 residues. In nucleotides, the CDR3 is TGTGCCAGCAGACAAAACCACCGGGACTTAAAGTTTATCGGGGAGCTGTTTTTT. Protein product: CASRQNHRDLKFIGELFF.